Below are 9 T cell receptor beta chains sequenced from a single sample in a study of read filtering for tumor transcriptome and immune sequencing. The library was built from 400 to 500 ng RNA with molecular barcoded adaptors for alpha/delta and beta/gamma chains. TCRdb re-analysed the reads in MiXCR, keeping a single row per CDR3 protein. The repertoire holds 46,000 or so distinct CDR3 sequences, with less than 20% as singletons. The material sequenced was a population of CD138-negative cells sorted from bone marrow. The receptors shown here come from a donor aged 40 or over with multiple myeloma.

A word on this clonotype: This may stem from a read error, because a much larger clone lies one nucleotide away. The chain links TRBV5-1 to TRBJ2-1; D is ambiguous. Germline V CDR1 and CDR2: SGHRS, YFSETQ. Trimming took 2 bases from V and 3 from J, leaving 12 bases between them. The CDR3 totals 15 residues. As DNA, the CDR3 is TGCGCCAGCAGCTTTGCCCCCCGAAGCTACAATGAGCAGTTCTTC. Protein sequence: CASSFAPRSYNEQFF. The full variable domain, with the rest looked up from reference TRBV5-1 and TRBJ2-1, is KAGVTQTPRYLIKTRGQQVTLSCSPISGHRSVSWYQQTPGQGLQFLFEYFSETQRNKGNFPGRFSGRQFSNSRSEMNVSTLELGDSALYLCASSFAPRSYNEQFFGPGTRLTVL.

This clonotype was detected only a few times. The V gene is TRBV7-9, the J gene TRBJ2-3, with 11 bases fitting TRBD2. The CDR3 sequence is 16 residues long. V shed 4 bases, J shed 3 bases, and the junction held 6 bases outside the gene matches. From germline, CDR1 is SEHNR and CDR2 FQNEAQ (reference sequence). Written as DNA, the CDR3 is TGTGCCAGCAGCTCCAGACTAGCGGGGAATACAGATACGCAGTATTTT. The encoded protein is CASSSRLAGNTDTQYF.

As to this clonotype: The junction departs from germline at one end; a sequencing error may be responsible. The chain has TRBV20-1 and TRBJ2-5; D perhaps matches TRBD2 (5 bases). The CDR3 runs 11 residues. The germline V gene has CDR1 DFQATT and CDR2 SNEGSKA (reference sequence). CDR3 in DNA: TGCAGTGCTAGGGAGGCAGAGATCCAGTACTTC. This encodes CSAREAEIQYF.

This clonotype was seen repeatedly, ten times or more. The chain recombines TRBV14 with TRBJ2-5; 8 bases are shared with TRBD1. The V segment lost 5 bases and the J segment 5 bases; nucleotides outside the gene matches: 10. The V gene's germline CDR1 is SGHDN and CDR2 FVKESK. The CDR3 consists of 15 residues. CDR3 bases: TGTGCCAGCAGCAAACTCCGGACAGGGTCGGAGACCCAGTACTTC. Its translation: CASSKLRTGSETQYF.

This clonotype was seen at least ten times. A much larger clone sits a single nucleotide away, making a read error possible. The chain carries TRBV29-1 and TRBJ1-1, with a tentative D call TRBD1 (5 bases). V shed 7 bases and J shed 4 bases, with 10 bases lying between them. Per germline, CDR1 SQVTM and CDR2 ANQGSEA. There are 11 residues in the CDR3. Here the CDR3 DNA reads TGCAGCGGGGGGTGTGGCACTGAAGCTTTCTTT. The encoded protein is CSGGCGTEAFF.

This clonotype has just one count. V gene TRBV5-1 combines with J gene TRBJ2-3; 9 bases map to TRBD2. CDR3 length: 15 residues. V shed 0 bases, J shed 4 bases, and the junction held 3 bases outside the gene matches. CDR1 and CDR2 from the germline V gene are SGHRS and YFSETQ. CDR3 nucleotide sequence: TGCGCCAGCAGCTTGGGGACTAGCGCCGCAGATACGCAGTATTTT. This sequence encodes CASSLGTSAADTQYF.

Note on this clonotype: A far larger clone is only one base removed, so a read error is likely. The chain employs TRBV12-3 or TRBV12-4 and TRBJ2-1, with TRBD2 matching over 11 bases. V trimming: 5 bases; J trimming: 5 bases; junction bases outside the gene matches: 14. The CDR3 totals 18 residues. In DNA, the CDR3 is TGTGCCAGCAGTGAATTCGAAGTAGCGGGAGGGGTCCACAATGAGCAGTTCTTC. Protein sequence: CASSEFEVAGGVHNEQFF.

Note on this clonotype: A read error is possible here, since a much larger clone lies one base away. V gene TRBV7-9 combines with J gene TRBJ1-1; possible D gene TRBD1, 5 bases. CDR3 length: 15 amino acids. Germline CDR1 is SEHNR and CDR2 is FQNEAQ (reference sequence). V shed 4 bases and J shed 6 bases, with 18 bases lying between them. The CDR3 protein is CASSSARDGASEAFF. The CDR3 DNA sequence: TGTGCCAGCAGCTCCGCAAGAGACGGGGCCTCTGAAGCTTTCTTT.

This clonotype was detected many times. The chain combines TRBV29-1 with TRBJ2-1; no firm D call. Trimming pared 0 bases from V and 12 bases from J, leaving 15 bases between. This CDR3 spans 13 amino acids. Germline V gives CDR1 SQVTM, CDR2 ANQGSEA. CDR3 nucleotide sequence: TGCAGCGTTGAAGATAGGGTTTATTCAGGGCAGTTCTTC. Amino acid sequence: CSVEDRVYSGQFF.